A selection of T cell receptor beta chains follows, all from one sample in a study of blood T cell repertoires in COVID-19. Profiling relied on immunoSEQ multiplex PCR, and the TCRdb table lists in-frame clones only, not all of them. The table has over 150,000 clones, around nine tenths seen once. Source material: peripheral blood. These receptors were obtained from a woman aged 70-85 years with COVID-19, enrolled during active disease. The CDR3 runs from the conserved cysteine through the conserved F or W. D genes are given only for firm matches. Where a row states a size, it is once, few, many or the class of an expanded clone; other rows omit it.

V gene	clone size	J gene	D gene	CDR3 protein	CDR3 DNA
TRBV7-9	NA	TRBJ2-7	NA	CASSSDRIGIYEQYF	TGTGCCAGCAGCAGTGACAGAATTGGGATCTACGAGCAGTACTTC
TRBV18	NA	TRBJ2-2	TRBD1	CASSPPRTGGYTGELFF	TGTGCCAGCTCACCACCCAGGACAGGGGGTTACACCGGGGAGCTGTTTTTT
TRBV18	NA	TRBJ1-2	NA	CASSPGGGYGYTF	TGTGCCAGCTCACCCGGGGGGGGCTATGGCTACACCTTC
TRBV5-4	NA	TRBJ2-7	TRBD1	CASSPGTAYEQYF	TGTGCCAGCAGCCCAGGGACAGCCTACGAGCAGTACTTC
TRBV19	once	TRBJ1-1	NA	CASSVNRENTEAFF	TGTGCCAGTAGTGTAAACAGGGAGAACACTGAAGCTTTCTTT
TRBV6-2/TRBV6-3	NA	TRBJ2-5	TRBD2	CASSYRRSSGETQYF	TGTGCCAGCAGTTACAGGCGGTCTAGCGGGGAGACCCAGTACTTC
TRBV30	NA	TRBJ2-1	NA	CAWSVRREYNEQFF	TGTGCCTGGAGTGTACGCCGGGAGTACAATGAGCAGTTCTTC
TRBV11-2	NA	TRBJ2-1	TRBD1	CASSLRQGSYNEQFF	TGTGCCAGCAGCTTAAGACAGGGCTCCTACAATGAGCAGTTCTTC
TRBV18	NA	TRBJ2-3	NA	CASSPVTGIDTQYF	TGTGCCAGCTCACCGGTGACAGGCATCGATACGCAGTATTTT
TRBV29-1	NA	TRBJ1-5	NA	CSVESGEGEPQHF	TGCAGCGTTGAATCGGGGGAGGGTGAGCCCCAGCATTTT
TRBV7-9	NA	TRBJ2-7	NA	CASSSLGGGQTSYEQYF	TGTGCCAGCAGCTCCTTAGGTGGGGGACAAACTTCCTACGAGCAGTACTTC
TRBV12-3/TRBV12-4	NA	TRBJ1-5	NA	CASSLNKASQHF	TGTGCCAGCAGTTTAAATAAAGCGTCCCAGCATTTT
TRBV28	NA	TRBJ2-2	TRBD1	CASSLSRDRGGYSNTGELFF	TGTGCCAGCAGTTTAAGCCGGGACAGGGGGGGGTATTCGAACACCGGGGAGCTGTTTTTT